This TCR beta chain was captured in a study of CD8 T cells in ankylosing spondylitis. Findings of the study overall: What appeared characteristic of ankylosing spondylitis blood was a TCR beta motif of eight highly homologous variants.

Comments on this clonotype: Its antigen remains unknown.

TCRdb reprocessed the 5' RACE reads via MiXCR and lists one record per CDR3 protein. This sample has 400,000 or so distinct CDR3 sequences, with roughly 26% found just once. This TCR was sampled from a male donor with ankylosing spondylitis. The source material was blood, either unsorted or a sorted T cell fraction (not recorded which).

CDR3 nucleotides: TGTGCCAGTAGCCAAACTTGGAGGGGGCAAACTGGAAACACCATATATTTT. Its translation: CASSQTWRGQTGNTIYF. The genes are TRBV19 and TRBJ1-3, with 7 positions matching TRBD1. Germline V lookup: CDR1 LNHDA, CDR2 SQIVND (reference sequence). The CDR3 spans 17 residues. V gave up 6 bases and J gave up 2 bases; unmatched junction bases: 13.